The rows below give T cell receptor beta chains drawn from one sample of a study of cytomegalovirus exposure and HLA in healthy donors. Assay used: immunoSEQ multiplex PCR; TCRdb lists only in-frame clones, some missing. This sample has 150,000 to 200,000 clones, with approximately 72% found just once. Sequencing used PBMCs. Receptor source: a female donor in good health and CMV-seronegative. The CDR3 runs from the conserved cysteine through the conserved F or W. The D gene is left open where the match is weak. Size tells how often a clone was seen (once, few, many) or the class of an expanded clone, and some rows leave it out.

CDR3: CASSRQGAEGNTIYF; DNA: TGTGCCAGCAGTCGACAGGGGGCAGAAGGAAACACCATATATTTT; V: TRBV6-5; J: TRBJ1-3; size: .; D: TRBD1
CDR3: CAIVGQPGNTIYF; DNA: TGTGCCATCGTCGGACAGCCTGGAAACACCATATATTTT; V: TRBV10-3; J: TRBJ1-3; size: .; D: .
CDR3: CASSYSRLGPYEQYF; DNA: TGTGCCAGCAGTTACTCGAGGCTGGGTCCCTACGAGCAGTACTTC; V: TRBV6-5; J: TRBJ2-7; size: once; D: .
CDR3: CASTPGQGDSPLHF; DNA: TGTGCCAGCACACCGGGACAGGGGGATTCACCCCTCCACTTT; V: TRBV7-6; J: TRBJ1-6; size: .; D: TRBD1
CDR3: CASSVGSGAGEGSHEQFF; DNA: TGTGCCAGCAGCGTAGGTAGCGGAGCGGGAGAGGGGAGCCATGAGCAGTTCTTC; V: TRBV9; J: TRBJ2-1; size: .; D: TRBD2
CDR3: CASSLAGTGREKLFF; DNA: TGCGCCAGCAGCTTGGCAGGGACAGGAAGGGAAAAACTGTTTTTT; V: TRBV5-1; J: TRBJ1-4; size: .; D: TRBD1
CDR3: CASSATGVGTEAFF; DNA: TGCGCCAGCAGCGCCACAGGGGTGGGCACTGAAGCTTTCTTT; V: TRBV5-1; J: TRBJ1-1; size: .; D: TRBD1
CDR3: CASSFLTRAETQYF; DNA: TGTGCCAGCAGCTTCCTGACTAGGGCGGAGACCCAGTACTTC; V: TRBV7-9; J: TRBJ2-5; size: .; D: .
CDR3: CASSLGAGGRTDTQYF; DNA: TGCGCCAGCAGCTTGGGGGCCGGGGGGCGGACAGATACGCAGTATTTT; V: TRBV5-1; J: TRBJ2-3; size: .; D: .
CDR3: CASSGGGQSLYEQYF; DNA: TGTGCCAGCAGCGGGGGCGGACAGTCCCTCTACGAGCAGTACTTC; V: TRBV5-4; J: TRBJ2-7; size: .; D: .
CDR3: CASSLSWDRGRTEAFF; DNA: TGTGCCAGCAGCTTAAGCTGGGACAGGGGGAGGACTGAAGCTTTCTTT; V: TRBV7-2; J: TRBJ1-1; size: .; D: TRBD1
CDR3: CASSLQVNTEAFF; DNA: TGTGCCAGCAGCTTACAGGTGAACACTGAAGCTTTCTTT; V: TRBV7-2; J: TRBJ1-1; size: .; D: .
CDR3: CASSESRGRGTEAFF; DNA: TGTGCCAGCAGTGAATCTAGGGGGAGAGGCACTGAAGCTTTCTTT; V: TRBV6-1; J: TRBJ1-1; size: .; D: .